The TCR beta chain described here comes from a study of early T cells in non-severe SARS-CoV-2 infection. Across the study: Sequenced material consisted of bulk RNA (from unsorted whole blood), and chains were unpaired.

This clonotype was seen at least ten times. TCRdb reprocessed the 5' RACE reads with MiXCR, giving one entry per CDR3 protein. The table records roughly 64,000 distinct CDR3 sequences, under 15% of them present only once. Trimming removed 3 bases from V and 3 bases from J, with 15 bases in between. This CDR3 is built from 15 residues. CDR1 is SGHVS, CDR2 FNYEAQ, per germline. The clonotype was recovered from an adult who was a healthcare worker with PCR-confirmed SARS-CoV-2 infection or an uninfected control (not recorded which). Input material: whole blood. The rearrangement joins TRBV7-6 to TRBJ2-7, with TRBD1 as a possible D gene (6 bases). This CDR3 reads CASSFPPGTHYEQYF. The CDR3 DNA is TGTGCCAGCAGCTTCCCACCCGGGACACACTACGAGCAGTACTTC.